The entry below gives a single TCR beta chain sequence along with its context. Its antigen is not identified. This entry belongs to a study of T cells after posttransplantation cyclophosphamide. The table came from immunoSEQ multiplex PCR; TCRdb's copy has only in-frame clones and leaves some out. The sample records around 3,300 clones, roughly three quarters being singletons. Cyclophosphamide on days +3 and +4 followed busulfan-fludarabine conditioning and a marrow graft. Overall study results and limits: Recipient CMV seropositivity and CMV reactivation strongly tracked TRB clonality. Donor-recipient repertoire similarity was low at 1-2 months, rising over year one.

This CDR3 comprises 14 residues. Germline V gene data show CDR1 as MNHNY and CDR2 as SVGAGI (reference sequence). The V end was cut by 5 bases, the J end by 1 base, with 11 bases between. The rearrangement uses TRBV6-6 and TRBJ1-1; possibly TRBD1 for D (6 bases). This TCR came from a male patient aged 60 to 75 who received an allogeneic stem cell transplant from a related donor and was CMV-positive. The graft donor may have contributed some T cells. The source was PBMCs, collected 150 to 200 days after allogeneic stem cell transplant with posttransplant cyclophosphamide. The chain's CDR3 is CASSPRQANTEAFF. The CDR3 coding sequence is TGTGCCAGCAGTCCGAGACAGGCGAACACTGAAGCTTTCTTT.